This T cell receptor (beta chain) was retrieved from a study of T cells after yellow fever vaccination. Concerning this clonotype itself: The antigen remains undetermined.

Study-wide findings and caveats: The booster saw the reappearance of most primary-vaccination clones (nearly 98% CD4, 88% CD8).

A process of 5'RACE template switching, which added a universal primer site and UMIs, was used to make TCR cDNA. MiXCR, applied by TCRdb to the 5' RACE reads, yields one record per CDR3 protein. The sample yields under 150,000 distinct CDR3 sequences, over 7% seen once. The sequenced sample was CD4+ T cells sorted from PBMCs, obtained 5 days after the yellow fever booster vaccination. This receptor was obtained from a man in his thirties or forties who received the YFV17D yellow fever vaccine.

CDR3 loop: CSARRDREETQYF. The DNA for the CDR3 is TGCAGTGCTAGGAGAGACAGGGAAGAGACCCAGTACTTC. V and J are TRBV20-1 and TRBJ2-5; 7 bases agree with TRBD1. In germline, CDR1 is DFQATT, CDR2 SNEGSKA (reference sequence). V gave up 3 bases and J gave up 3 bases; unmatched junction bases: 4. This CDR3 contains 13 residues.